This T cell receptor beta chain was recovered during a study of cytomegalovirus exposure and HLA in healthy donors. Some clones are missing from TCRdb's copy, which holds only in-frame ones; the method was immunoSEQ multiplex PCR. This table has some 70,000 clones, around 97% appearing once. Unmatched junction bases numbered 7, after V lost 3 bases and J lost 4 bases. Germline lookup yields CDR1 LNHDA and CDR2 SQIVND (reference sequence). The CDR3 is made up of 15 amino acids. The gene calls are TRBV19 and TRBJ1-2, with TRBD1 matching over 8 bases. This TCR derives from a man aged 18 to 30 in good health and CMV-seronegative. The sample was PBMCs. This chain's CDR3 is CASSILGDRFYGYTF. The CDR3 coding sequence is TGTGCCAGTAGTATTCTGGGGGACAGGTTCTATGGCTACACCTTC.